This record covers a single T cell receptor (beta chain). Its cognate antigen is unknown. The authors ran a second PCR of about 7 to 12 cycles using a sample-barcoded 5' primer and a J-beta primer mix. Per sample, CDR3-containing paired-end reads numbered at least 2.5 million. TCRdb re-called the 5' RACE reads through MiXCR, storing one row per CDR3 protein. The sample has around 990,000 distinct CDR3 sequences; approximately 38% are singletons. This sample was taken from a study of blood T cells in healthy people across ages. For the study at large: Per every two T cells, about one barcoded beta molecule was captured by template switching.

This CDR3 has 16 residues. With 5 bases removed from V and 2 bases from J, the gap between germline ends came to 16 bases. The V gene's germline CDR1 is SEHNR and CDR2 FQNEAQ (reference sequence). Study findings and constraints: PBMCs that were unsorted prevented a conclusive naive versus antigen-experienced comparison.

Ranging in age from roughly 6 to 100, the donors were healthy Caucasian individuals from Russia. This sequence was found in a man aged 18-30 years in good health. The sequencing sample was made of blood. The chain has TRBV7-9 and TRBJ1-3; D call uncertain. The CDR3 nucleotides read TGTGCCAGCAGCCTAACCGGCGGGAATCCTGGAAACACCATATATTTT. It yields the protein CASSLTGGNPGNTIYF.